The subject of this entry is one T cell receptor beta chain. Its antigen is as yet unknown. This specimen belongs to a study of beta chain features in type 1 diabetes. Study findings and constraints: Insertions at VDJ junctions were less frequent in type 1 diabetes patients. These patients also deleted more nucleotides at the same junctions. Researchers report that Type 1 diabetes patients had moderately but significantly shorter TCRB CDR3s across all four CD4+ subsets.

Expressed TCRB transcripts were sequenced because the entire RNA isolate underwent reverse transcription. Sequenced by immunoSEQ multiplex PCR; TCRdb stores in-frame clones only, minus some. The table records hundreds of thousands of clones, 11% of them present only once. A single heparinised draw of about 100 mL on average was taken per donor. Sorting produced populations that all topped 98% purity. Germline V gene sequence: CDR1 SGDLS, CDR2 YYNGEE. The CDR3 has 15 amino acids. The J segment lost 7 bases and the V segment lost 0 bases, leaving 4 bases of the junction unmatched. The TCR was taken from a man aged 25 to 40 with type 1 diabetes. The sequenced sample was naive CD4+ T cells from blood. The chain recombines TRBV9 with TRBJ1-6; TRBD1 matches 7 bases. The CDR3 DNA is TGTGCCAGCAGCGTAGGATCAGGGGGAAATTCACCCCTCCACTTT. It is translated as CASSVGSGGNSPLHF.